Sequencing of this T cell receptor beta chain was carried out in a study of PD-1 blockade in classical Hodgkin lymphoma. Study results and limitations: Compared with healthy donors, newly diagnosed patients reportedly showed lower baseline TCR diversity. The causes of the repertoire differences, possibly disease activity or prior therapy, remain undefined.

The time point: newly diagnosed, previously untreated cHL patient sample. Magnetic negative selection purified CD4+ T cells from thawed PBMCs. What served as comparison were PBMCs in newly diagnosed, untreated classical Hodgkin lymphoma. Using immunoSEQ multiplex PCR, the repertoire was profiled, and TCRdb retains in-frame clones only, with some absent. In the table there are around 29,000 clones, 89% of which are singletons. Regarding this clone: Antigen: not known.

J was trimmed by 8 bases and V by 4 bases; bases with no gene match: 10. This CDR3 is built from 15 residues. Germline values: CDR1 MDHEN, CDR2 SYDVKM. This sequence joins TRBV28 and TRBJ1-4; 7 bases align to TRBD1. This sequence originates from a human donor with classical Hodgkin lymphoma. The specimen sequenced was CD4+ T cells from blood. The CDR3 coding sequence is TGTGCCAGCAGTTCTCCAGGGGGATCCGACGAAAAACTGTTTTTT. It specifies CASSSPGGSDEKLFF.